This TCR beta chain emerged from a study of CD8 T cells in ankylosing spondylitis. TCRdb analysed the 5' RACE reads with MiXCR anew, one entry per CDR3 protein. The sample holds around 490,000 distinct CDR3 sequences, less than 6% seen once. Overall study findings and caveats: Earlier authors reported some of these motif variants in reactive arthritis synovial fluid and blood. Characteristic, it appeared, of ankylosing spondylitis blood was a TCR beta motif of eight or nine highly homologous variants.

This clonotype was observed at least ten times. As yet, its antigen is unknown. Germline V lookup: CDR1 SQVTM, CDR2 ANQGSEA. The CDR3 length is 13 residues. Between the trimmed V and J ends, which lost 3 bases and 6 bases, there was a span of 12 bases. Sequenced material: blood, either unsorted or a sorted T cell fraction (not recorded which). This TCR came from a male donor with ankylosing spondylitis. The rearrangement joins TRBV29-1 to TRBJ2-1; no reliable D call. The CDR3 DNA reads as TGCAGCGTTGACCCCGGCCCCGGCAATGAGCAGTTCTTC. Amino acids: CSVDPGPGNEQFF.